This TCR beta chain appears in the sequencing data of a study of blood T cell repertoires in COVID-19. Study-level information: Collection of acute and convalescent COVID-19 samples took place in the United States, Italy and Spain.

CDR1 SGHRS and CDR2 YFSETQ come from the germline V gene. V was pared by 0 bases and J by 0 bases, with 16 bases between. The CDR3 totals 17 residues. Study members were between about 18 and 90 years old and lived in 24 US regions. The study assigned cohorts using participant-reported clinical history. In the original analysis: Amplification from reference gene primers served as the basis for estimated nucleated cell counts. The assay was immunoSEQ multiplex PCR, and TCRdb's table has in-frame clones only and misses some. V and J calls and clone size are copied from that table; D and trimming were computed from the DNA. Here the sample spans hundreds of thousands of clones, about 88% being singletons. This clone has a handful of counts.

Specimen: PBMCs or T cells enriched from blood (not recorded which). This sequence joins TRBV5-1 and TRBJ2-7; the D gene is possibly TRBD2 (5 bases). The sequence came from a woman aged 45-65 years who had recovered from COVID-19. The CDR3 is CASSLAVSDSSSYEQYF. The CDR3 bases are TGCGCCAGCAGCTTGGCCGTTTCGGACTCGAGCTCCTACGAGCAGTACTTC. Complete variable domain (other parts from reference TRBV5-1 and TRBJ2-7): KAGVTQTPRYLIKTRGQQVTLSCSPISGHRSVSWYQQTPGQGLQFLFEYFSETQRNKGNFPGRFSGRQFSNSRSEMNVSTLELGDSALYLCASSLAVSDSSSYEQYFGPGTRLTVT.